Listed below are T cell receptor beta chains from one sample, sequenced in a study of cytomegalovirus exposure and HLA in healthy donors. Sequenced by immunoSEQ multiplex PCR; TCRdb stores in-frame clones only, minus some. The sample holds some 120,000 clones, about 83% seen once. Material: PBMCs. The receptors shown here come from a woman in her twenties or thirties in good health and CMV-seronegative. The CDR3 runs from the conserved cysteine through the conserved F or W. The order of the fields is V gene, D gene, clone size, J gene, CDR3 protein, CDR3 DNA. A D gene is named only where the DNA matches it firmly. Expanded clones are given a class, and other clones once, few, many or no size at all.

TRBV2	-	-	TRBJ1-1	CASEEGFNTEAFF	TGTGCCAGCGAGGAGGGCTTTAACACTGAAGCTTTCTTT
TRBV7-9	-	-	TRBJ2-5	CASSLGLGRELQETQYF	TGTGCCAGCAGCTTAGGCCTAGGCAGGGAACTCCAAGAGACCCAGTACTTC
TRBV19	-	-	TRBJ1-4	CASSPGTRVNEKLFF	TGTGCCAGTAGTCCAGGGACACGGGTTAATGAAAAACTGTTTTTT
TRBV5-1	TRBD1	-	TRBJ2-5	CASSLSGTGSRETQYF	TGCGCCAGCAGCTTATCCGGGACAGGGTCACGAGAGACCCAGTACTTC
TRBV11-2	TRBD1	-	TRBJ1-6	CASTIGAGDRNSPLHF	TGTGCCAGCACCATTGGGGCAGGGGACAGAAATTCACCCCTCCACTTT
TRBV14	-	-	TRBJ1-1	CASSQEPLGNRNTEAFF	TGTGCCAGCAGCCAAGAGCCCCTCGGGAATCGGAATACTGAAGCTTTCTTT
TRBV5-8	-	-	TRBJ1-4	CASSLILWALATNEKLFF	TGTGCCAGCAGCTTGATCCTTTGGGCCCTTGCAACTAATGAAAAACTGTTTTTT
TRBV6-1	-	-	TRBJ1-2	CASGRDSLSGFGF	TGTGCCAGCGGCCGTGACAGCCTGTCAGGCTTTGGCTTC
TRBV7-3	-	-	TRBJ2-1	CASSLSRGSNEQFF	TGTGCCAGCAGCTTATCGCGGGGTTCGAATGAGCAGTTCTTC
TRBV11-2	-	-	TRBJ2-5	CASSLAAERAQYF	TGTGCCAGCAGCTTGGCAGCCGAACGGGCCCAGTACTTC
TRBV14	TRBD2	-	TRBJ2-1	CASSQTFWGDPGTSGYNEQFF	TGTGCCAGCAGCCAGACCTTCTGGGGGGATCCCGGGACTAGCGGTTACAATGAGCAGTTCTTC
TRBV9	TRBD2	-	TRBJ2-1	CASGASGGNEQFF	TGTGCCTCTGGGGCTAGCGGGGGCAATGAGCAGTTCTTC
TRBV11-2	-	-	TRBJ2-5	CASSLQETQYF	TGTGCCAGCAGCCTACAAGAGACCCAGTACTTC
TRBV5-1	-	-	TRBJ1-5	CASSLGAGEGLNQPQHF	TGCGCCAGCAGCTTGGGGGCAGGGGAGGGGTTGAATCAGCCCCAGCATTTT
TRBV12-5	-	-	TRBJ1-2	CASGLTGGYTF	TGTGCTAGTGGTTTGACGGGGGGCTACACCTTC
TRBV5-8	-	-	TRBJ1-5	CASSLGVLWDNSNQPQHF	TGTGCCAGCAGCTTGGGTGTACTCTGGGACAATAGCAATCAGCCCCAGCATTTT
TRBV4-1	TRBD1	once	TRBJ1-2	CASSLGGRGESGYTF	TGCGCCAGCAGCCTCGGGGGCAGGGGGGAGAGTGGCTACACCTTC
TRBV6-5	TRBD2	-	TRBJ2-3	CASSRLAGLTDTQYF	TGTGCCAGCAGTCGACTAGCGGGACTCACAGATACGCAGTATTTT
TRBV29-1	TRBD1	-	TRBJ2-7	CSVEDRDSPSYEQYF	TGCAGCGTTGAAGATAGGGACAGCCCCTCCTACGAGCAGTACTTC
TRBV19	-	-	TRBJ2-7	CASSKNRAIAEQYF	TGTGCCAGTAGTAAGAACAGAGCCATCGCCGAGCAGTACTTC
TRBV18	TRBD1	-	TRBJ2-1	CASSLGQGNEQFF	TGTGCCAGCTCACTGGGACAGGGAAATGAGCAGTTCTTC
TRBV7-4	-	once	TRBJ2-5	CASPLRGAGAETQYF	TGTGCCAGCCCCCTAAGAGGGGCGGGGGCCGAGACCCAGTACTTC
TRBV4-1	-	-	TRBJ2-7	CASAGTGSYEQYF	TGCGCCAGCGCTGGGACTGGTTCCTACGAGCAGTACTTC
TRBV23-1	-	-	TRBJ1-1	CASSQYEEERRTEAFF	TGCGCCAGCAGTCAATACGAGGAGGAAAGGAGAACTGAAGCTTTCTTT
TRBV27	-	few	TRBJ2-3	CASSLWRGGTDTQYF	TGTGCCAGCAGTTTATGGCGGGGCGGCACAGATACGCAGTATTTT
TRBV5-1	TRBD1	-	TRBJ2-7	CASSLRTGPYEQYF	TGCGCCAGCAGCTTGCGGACAGGGCCCTACGAGCAGTACTTC
TRBV19	-	-	TRBJ1-6	CASSLDSYGNSPLHF	TGTGCCAGTAGCCTGGACTCTTACGGGAATTCACCCCTCCACTTT
TRBV11-3	TRBD1	-	TRBJ2-7	CASSSWTGRSSYEQYF	TGTGCCAGCAGCTCCTGGACAGGGAGGTCATCCTACGAGCAGTACTTC
TRBV4-1	-	few	TRBJ1-2	CASSQDRPGGYTF	TGCGCCAGCAGCCAAGATCGACCAGGTGGCTACACCTTC
TRBV6-5	-	-	TRBJ1-4	CASRLRSGGDEKLFF	TGTGCCAGCAGATTGCGGAGCGGAGGGGATGAAAAACTGTTTTTT
TRBV5-1	TRBD1	-	TRBJ1-1	CASSSQTGVNTEAFF	TGCGCCAGCAGCTCCCAGACAGGGGTGAACACTGAAGCTTTCTTT
TRBV18	TRBD1	-	TRBJ1-6	CASSPGRTGRNNSPLHF	TGTGCCAGCTCGCCGGGCAGGACAGGCCGCAATAATTCACCCCTCCACTTT